This TCR beta chain was sequenced for a study of T cell responses to AZD1222 COVID-19 vaccine. Findings and caveats of the study: The CD4 TCRs associated with vaccination extended across spike and predominated at 160-218 and 743-854.

Concerning this clone: What it recognizes is unknown.

The CDR3 is made up of 11 amino acids. V was clipped by 6 bases and J by 3 bases, with 9 bases between them. Germline assignment: CDR1 DFQATT and CDR2 SNEGSKA (reference sequence). TCRdb keeps only in-frame clones here, not all; method: immunoSEQ multiplex PCR. The sample contains about 120,000 clones, around 91% of which appear only once. The clonotype comes from an adult in good health. This specimen was peripheral blood, taken on day 0 of AZD1222 vaccination. V gene TRBV20-1 combines with J gene TRBJ2-7; tentatively, D is TRBD1 or TRBD2 (6 bases each). CDR3 bases: TGCAGTGCCAAGGGGGGCTACGAGCAGTACTTC. This gives the protein CSAKGGYEQYF.